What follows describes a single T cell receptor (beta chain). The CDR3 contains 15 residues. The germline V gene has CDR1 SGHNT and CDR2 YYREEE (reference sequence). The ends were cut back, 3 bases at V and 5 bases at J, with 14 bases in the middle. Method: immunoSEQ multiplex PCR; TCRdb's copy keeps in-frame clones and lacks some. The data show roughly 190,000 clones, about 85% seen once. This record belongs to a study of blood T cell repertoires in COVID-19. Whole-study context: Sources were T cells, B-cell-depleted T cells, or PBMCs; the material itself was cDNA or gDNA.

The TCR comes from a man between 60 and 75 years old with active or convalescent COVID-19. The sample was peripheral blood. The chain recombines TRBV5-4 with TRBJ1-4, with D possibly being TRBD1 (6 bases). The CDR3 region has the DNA TGTGCCAGCAGCTCCTCGACAGGACTGAATGAAAAACTGTTTTTT. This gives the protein CASSSSTGLNEKLFF.